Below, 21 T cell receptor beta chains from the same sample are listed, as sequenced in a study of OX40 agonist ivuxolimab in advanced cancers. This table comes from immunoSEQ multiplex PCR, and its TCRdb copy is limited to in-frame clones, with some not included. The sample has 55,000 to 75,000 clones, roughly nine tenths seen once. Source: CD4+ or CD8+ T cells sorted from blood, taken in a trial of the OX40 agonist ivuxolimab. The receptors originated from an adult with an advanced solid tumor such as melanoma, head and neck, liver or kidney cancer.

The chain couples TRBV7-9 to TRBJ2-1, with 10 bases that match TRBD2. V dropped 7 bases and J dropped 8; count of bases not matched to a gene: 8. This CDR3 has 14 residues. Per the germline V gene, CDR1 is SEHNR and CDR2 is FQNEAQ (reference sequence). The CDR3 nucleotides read TGTGCCAGCATCCTAGCGGGAGAGGGCGATGAGCAGTTCTTC. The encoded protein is CASILAGEGDEQFF.

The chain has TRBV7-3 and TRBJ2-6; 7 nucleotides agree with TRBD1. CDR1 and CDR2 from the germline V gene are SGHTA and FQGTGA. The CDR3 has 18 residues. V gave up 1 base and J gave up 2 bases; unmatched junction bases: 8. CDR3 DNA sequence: TGTGCCAGCAGCTTAAGGCCTACTGACAGGGCTGGGGCCAACGTCCTGACTTTC. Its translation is CASSLRPTDRAGANVLTF.

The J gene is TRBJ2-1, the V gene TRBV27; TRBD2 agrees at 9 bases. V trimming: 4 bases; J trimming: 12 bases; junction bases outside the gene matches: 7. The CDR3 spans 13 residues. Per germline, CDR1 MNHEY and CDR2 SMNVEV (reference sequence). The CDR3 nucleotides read TGTGCCAGCAGTTCCCGACTAGCGGAGGGGCAGTTCTTC. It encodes CASSSRLAEGQFF.

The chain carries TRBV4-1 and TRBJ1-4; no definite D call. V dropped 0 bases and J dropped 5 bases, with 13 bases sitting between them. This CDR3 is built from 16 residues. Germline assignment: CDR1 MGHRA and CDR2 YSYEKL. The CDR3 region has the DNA TGCGCCAGCAGCCAAGATCCGGGCAGAGTCAATGAAAAACTGTTTTTT. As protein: CASSQDPGRVNEKLFF.

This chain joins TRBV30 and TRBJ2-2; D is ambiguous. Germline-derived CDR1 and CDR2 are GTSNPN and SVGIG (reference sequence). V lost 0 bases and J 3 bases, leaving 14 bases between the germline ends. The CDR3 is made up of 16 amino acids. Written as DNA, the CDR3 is TGTGCCTGGAGTGTACTGGAGACTGAGTACACCGGGGAGCTGTTTTTT. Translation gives CAWSVLETEYTGELFF.

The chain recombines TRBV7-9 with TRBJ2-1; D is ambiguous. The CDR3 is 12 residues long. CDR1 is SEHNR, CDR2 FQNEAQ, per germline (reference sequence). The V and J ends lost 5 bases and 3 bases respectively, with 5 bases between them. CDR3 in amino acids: CASSPSYNEQFF. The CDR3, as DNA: TGTGCCAGCAGCCCCAGCTACAATGAGCAGTTCTTC.

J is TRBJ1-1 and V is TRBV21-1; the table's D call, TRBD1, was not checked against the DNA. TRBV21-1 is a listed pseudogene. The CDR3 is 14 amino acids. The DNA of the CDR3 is TGTGCCAGCAGCATGGGACAGGGGGTGACTGAAGCTTTCTTT. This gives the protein CASSMGQGVTEAFF.

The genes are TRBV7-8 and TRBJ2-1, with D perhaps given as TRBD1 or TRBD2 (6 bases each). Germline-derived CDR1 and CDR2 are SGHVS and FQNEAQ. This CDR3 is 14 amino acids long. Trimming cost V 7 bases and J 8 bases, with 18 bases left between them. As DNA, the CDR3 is TGTGCCAGCATTCGGAGGGGGGTGAGAGATGAGCAGTTCTTC. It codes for CASIRRGVRDEQFF.

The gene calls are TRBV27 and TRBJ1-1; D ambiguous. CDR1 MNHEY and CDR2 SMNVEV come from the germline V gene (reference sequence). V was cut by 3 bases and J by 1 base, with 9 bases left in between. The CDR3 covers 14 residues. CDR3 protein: CASSLGGWNTEAFF. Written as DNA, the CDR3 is TGTGCCAGCAGTTTGGGCGGATGGAACACTGAAGCTTTCTTT.

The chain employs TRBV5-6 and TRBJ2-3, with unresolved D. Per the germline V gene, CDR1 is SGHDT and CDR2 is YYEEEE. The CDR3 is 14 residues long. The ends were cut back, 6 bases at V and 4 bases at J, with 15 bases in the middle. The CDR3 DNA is TGTGCCAGCAAGGAGAGGTGGAACGCAGATACGCAGTATTTT. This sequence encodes CASKERWNADTQYF.

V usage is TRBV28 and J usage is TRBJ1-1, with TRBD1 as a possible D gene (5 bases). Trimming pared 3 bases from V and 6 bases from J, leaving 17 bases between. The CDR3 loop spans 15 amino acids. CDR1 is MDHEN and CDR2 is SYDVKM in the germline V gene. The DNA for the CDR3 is TGTGCCAGCAGTTTCGGGACGGACGGGGGGGCTGAAGCTTTCTTT. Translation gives CASSFGTDGGAEAFF.

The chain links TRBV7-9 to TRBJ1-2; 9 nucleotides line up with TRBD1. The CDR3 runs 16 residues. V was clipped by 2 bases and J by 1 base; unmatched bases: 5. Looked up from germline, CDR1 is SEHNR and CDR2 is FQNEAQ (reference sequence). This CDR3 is CASSLRDRDLNYGYTF. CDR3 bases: TGTGCCAGCAGCTTAAGGGACAGGGACCTTAACTATGGCTACACCTTC.

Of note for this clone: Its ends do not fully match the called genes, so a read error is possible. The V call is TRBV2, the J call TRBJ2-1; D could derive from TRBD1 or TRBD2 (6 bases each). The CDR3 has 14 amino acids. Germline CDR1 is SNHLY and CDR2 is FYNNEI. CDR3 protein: CASGEGGYYNEQFF. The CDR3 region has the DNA TGTGCCAGCGGTGAGGGGGGATACTACAATGAGCAGTTCTTC.

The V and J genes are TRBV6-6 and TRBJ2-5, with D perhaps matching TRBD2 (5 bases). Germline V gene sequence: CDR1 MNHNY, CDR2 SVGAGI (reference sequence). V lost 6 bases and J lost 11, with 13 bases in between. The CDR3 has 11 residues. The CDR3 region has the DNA TGTGCCAGCAGAGCGGATGAGGGTCAGTACTTC. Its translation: CASRADEGQYF.

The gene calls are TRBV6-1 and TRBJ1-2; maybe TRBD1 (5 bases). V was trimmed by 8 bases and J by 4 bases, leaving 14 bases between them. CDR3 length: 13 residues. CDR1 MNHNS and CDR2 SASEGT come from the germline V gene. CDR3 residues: CASRDRILYGYTF. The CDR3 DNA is TGTGCCAGCCGCGACAGAATTCTCTATGGCTACACCTTC.

In DNA form, the CDR3 reads TGTGCCAGCAGCGATTCGGGAAGGGGTCAGCGGCTTAGAGGCACAGATACGCAGTATTTT. Encoded protein: CASSDSGRGQRLRGTDTQYF. The gene calls are TRBV28 and TRBJ2-3; D could derive from TRBD1 or TRBD2 (5 bases each). The V gene's germline CDR1 is MDHEN and CDR2 SYDVKM. The CDR3 loop spans 20 amino acids. V lost 6 bases and J 1 base, leaving 29 bases between the germline ends.

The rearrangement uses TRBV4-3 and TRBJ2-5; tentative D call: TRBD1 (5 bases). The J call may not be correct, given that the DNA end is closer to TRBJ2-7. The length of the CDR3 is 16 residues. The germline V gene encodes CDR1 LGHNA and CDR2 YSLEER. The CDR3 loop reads CASSQDVRGYSYEQYF. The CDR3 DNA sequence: TGCGCCAGCAGCCAAGATGTTAGGGGTTACTCCTACGAGCAGTACTTC.

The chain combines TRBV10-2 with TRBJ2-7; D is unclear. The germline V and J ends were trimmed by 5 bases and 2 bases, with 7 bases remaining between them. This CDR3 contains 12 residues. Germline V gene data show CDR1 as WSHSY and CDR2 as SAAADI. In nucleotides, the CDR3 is TGCGCCAGCAGTCTTGGAACCTACGAGCAGTACTTC. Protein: CASSLGTYEQYF.

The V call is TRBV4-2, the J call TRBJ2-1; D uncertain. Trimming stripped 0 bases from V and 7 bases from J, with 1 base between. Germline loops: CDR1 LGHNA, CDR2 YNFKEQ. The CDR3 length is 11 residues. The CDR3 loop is CASSQDNEQFF. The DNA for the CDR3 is TGTGCCAGCAGCCAAGATAATGAGCAGTTCTTC.

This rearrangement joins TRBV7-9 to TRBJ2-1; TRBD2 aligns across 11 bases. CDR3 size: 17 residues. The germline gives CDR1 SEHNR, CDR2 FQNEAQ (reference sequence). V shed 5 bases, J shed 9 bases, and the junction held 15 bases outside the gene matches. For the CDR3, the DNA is TGTGCCAGCAGCCCGGGGGCACTAGCGGGAGCAAGGGGTGAGCAGTTCTTC. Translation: CASSPGALAGARGEQFF.

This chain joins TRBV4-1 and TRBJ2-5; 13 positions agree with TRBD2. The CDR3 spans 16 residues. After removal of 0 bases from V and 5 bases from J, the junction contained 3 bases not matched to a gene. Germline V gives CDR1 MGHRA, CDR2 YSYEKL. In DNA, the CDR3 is TGCGCCAGCAGCCAAGATGGGACTAGCGGGATTGAGACCCAGTACTTC. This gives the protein CASSQDGTSGIETQYF.